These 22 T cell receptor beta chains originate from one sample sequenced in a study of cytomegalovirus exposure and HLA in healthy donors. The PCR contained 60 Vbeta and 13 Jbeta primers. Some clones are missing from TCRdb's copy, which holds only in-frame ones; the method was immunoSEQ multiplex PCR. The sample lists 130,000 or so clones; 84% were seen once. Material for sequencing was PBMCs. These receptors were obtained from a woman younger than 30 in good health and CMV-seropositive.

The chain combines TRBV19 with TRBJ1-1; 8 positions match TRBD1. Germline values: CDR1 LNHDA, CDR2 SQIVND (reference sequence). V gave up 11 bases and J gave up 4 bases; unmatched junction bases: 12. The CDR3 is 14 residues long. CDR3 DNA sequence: TGTGCCGCTAATCAGGGGGCGCTTACCACTGAAGCTTTCTTT. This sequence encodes CAANQGALTTEAFF. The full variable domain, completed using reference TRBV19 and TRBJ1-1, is DGGITQSPKYLFRKEGQNVTLSCEQNLNHDAMYWYRQDPGQGLRLIYYSQIVNDFQKGDIAEGYSVSREKKESFPLTVTSAQKNPTAFYLCAANQGALTTEAFFGQGTRLTVV.

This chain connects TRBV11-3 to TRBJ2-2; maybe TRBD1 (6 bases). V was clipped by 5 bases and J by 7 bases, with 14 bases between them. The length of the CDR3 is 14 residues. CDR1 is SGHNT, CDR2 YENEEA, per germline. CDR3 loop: CASSPEGVSGELFF. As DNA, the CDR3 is TGTGCCAGCAGCCCTGAGGGGGTAAGCGGGGAGCTGTTTTTT.

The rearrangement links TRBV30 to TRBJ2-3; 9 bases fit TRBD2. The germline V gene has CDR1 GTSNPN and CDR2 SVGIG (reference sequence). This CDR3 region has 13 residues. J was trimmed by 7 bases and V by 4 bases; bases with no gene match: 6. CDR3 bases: TGTGCCTGGAAGGCGGGGGGGCCTCATACGCAGTATTTT. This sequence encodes CAWKAGGPHTQYF.

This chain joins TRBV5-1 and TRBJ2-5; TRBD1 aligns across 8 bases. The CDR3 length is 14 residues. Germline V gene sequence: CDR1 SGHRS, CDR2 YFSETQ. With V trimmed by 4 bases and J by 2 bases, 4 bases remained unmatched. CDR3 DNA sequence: TGCGCCAGCAGCCAGGGACAGGCTCAAGAGACCCAGTACTTC. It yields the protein CASSQGQAQETQYF.

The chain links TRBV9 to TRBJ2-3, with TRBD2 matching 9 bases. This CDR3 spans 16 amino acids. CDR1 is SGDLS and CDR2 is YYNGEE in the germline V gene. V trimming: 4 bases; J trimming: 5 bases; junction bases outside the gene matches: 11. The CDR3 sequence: CASSPLGLAYQDTQYF. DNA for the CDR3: TGTGCCAGCAGCCCCCTGGGACTAGCATATCAAGATACGCAGTATTTT.

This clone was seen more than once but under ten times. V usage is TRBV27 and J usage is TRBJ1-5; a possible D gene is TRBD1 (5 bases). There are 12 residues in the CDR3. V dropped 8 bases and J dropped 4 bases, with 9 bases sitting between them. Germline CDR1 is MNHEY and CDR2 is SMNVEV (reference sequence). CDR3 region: CASGEGNQPQHF. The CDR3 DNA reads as TGTGCCAGCGGGGAGGGGAATCAGCCCCAGCATTTT.

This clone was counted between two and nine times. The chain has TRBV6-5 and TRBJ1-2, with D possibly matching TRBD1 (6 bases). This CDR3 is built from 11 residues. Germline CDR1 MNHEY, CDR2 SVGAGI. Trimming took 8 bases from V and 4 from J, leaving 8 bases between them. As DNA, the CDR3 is TGTGCCAGCGGGGGCCCCTATGGCTACACCTTC. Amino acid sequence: CASGGPYGYTF.

Written as DNA, the CDR3 is TGTGCCAGCAACGGGGGGGTTAGCACAGATACGCAGTATTTT. Translation gives CASNGGVSTDTQYF. V gene TRBV2 combines with J gene TRBJ2-3; TRBD2 matches at 8 bases. The CDR3 covers 14 residues. CDR1 is SNHLY, CDR2 FYNNEI, per germline. The ends lost 7 bases at V and 0 bases at J; junction bases unmatched: 3.

In DNA, the CDR3 is TGTGCCAGCAGCGTAGTCGGGGAAGCCTACGAGCAGTACTTC. Its protein is CASSVVGEAYEQYF. This chain uses TRBV9 with TRBJ2-7, with D possibly matching TRBD2 (5 bases). Between the trimmed V and J ends, which lost 0 bases and 2 bases, there was a span of 9 bases. This CDR3 region has 14 residues. The V gene's germline CDR1 is SGDLS and CDR2 YYNGEE.

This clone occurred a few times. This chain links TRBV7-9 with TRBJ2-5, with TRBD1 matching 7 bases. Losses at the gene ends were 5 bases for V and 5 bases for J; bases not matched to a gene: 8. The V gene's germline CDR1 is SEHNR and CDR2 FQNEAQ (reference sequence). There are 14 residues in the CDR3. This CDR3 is CASSRGQREETQYF. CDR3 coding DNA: TGTGCCAGCAGCCGGGGACAGAGGGAGGAGACCCAGTACTTC.

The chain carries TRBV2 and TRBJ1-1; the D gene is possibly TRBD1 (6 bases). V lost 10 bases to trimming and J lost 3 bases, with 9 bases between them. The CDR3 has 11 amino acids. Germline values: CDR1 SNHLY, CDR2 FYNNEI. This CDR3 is CAITGYTEAFF. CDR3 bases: TGTGCCATAACAGGGTACACTGAAGCTTTCTTT. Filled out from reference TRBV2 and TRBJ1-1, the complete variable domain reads EPEVTQTPSHQVTQMGQEVILRCVPISNHLYFYWYRQILGQKVEFLVSFYNNEISEKSEIFDDQFSVERPDGSNFTLKIRSTKLEDSAMYFCAITGYTEAFFGQGTRLTVV.

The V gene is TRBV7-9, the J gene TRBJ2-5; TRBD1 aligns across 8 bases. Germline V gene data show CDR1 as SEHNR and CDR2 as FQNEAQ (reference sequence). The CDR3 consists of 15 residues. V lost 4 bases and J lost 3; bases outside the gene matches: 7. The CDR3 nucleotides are TGTGCCAGCAGCTCCCTGGGACAGGAAAAAGAGACCCAGTACTTC. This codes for CASSSLGQEKETQYF.

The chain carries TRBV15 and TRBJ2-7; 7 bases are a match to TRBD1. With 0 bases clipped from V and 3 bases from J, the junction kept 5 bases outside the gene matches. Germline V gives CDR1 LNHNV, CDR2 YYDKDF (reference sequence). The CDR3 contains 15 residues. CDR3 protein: CATSRERGQSYEQYF. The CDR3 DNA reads TGTGCCACCAGCAGAGAGAGGGGACAGAGCTACGAGCAGTACTTC.

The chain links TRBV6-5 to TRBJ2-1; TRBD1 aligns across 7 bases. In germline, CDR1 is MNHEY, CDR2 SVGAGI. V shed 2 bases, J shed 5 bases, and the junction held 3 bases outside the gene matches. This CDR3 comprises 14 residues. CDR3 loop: CASSYVGQNNEQFF. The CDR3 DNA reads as TGTGCCAGCAGTTACGTGGGACAGAACAATGAGCAGTTCTTC.

The CDR3 sequence: CASTPMVGQGVPEAFF. The CDR3 region has the DNA TGTGCCAGTACCCCAATGGTGGGACAGGGTGTCCCTGAAGCTTTCTTT. The chain carries TRBV19 and TRBJ1-1; 9 bases align to TRBD1. Germline V gives CDR1 LNHDA, CDR2 SQIVND (reference sequence). The junction had 15 bases not matched to a gene; V was cut back by 7 bases and J by 6 bases. This CDR3 region has 16 residues.

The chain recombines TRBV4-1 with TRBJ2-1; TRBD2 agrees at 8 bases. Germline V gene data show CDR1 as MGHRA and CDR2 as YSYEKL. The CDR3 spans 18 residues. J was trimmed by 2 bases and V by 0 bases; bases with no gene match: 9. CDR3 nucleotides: TGCGCCAGCAGCCAAGAACAATTTAGCGGGGATCCCTACAATGAGCAGTTCTTC. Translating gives CASSQEQFSGDPYNEQFF.

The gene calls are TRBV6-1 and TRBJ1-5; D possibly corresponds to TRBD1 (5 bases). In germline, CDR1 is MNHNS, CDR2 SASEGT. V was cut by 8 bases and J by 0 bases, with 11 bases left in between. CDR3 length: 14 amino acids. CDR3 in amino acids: CASGGGYSNQPQHF. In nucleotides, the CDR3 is TGTGCCAGCGGGGGAGGGTATAGCAATCAGCCCCAGCATTTT.

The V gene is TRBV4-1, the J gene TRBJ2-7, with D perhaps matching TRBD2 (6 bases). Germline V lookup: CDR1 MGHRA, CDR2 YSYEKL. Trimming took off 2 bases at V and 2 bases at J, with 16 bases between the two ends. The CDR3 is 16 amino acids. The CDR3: CASSQPVGGTTYEQYF. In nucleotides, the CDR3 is TGCGCCAGCAGCCAACCCGTCGGGGGTACCACCTACGAGCAGTACTTC.

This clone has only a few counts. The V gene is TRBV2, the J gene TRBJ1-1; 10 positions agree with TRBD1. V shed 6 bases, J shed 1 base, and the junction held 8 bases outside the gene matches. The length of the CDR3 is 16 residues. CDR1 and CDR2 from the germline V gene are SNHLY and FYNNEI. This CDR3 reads CASRPPGQGSNTEAFF. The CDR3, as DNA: TGTGCCAGCAGACCCCCGGGACAGGGGTCGAACACTGAAGCTTTCTTT.

CDR3 coding DNA: TGTGCCAGCAGAAGGGACAGGGGAAGCTCTAACTATGGCTACACCTTC. It yields the protein CASRRDRGSSNYGYTF. The rearrangement joins TRBV2 to TRBJ1-2; 10 nucleotides line up with TRBD1. Germline V gives CDR1 SNHLY, CDR2 FYNNEI. J lost 0 bases, V lost 6 bases, and 7 bases had no gene match. This CDR3 has 16 residues.

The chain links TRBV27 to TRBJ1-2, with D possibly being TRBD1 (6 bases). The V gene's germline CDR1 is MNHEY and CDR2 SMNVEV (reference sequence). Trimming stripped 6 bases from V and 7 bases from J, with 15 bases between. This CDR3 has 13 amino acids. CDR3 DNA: TGTGCCAGCAGCCCCCCAAGGGGGTTTGGCTACACCTTC. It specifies CASSPPRGFGYTF.

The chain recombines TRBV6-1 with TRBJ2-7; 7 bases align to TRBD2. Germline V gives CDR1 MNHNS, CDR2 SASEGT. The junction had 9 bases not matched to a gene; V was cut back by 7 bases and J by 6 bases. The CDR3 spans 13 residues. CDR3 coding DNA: TGTGCCAGCAAGTCCGAGGGACTACGCGAGCAGTACTTC. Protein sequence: CASKSEGLREQYF.